The 32 T cell receptor beta chains below all came from one sample that was sequenced in a study of blood T cell repertoires in COVID-19. Libraries were prepared by immunoSEQ multiplex PCR; TCRdb keeps only in-frame clonotypes and omits some of them. This table holds fewer than 350,000 clones, less than 85% found once. The source material was PBMCs or T cells enriched from blood (not recorded which). Receptor source: a woman in her twenties or thirties who had been exposed to COVID-19.

The chain uses TRBV19 and TRBJ1-5; 9 bases map to TRBD1. V was pared by 4 bases and J by 0 bases, with 7 bases of the junction left unmatched. The CDR3 has 17 amino acids. Germline CDR1 is LNHDA and CDR2 is SQIVND (reference sequence). The DNA of the CDR3 is TGTGCCAGTAGTACGGGACAGGGTGGGAATAGCAATCAGCCCCAGCATTTT. Protein: CASSTGQGGNSNQPQHF. The full variable domain, in which reference TRBV19 and TRBJ1-5 provide the parts outside the CDR3, is DGGITQSPKYLFRKEGQNVTLSCEQNLNHDAMYWYRQDPGQGLRLIYYSQIVNDFQKGDIAEGYSVSREKKESFPLTVTSAQKNPTAFYLCASSTGQGGNSNQPQHFGDGTRLSIL.

The chain employs TRBV6-5 and TRBJ1-2; tentatively, D is TRBD1 (5 bases). This CDR3 is 15 amino acids long. The V gene's germline CDR1 is MNHEY and CDR2 SVGAGI. Trimming took off 6 bases at V and 8 bases at J, with 22 bases between the two ends. This CDR3 is CASRYRGAGLEGYTF. The CDR3 coding sequence is TGTGCCAGCAGATACCGAGGTGCGGGGCTGGAAGGCTACACCTTC.

The CDR3 nucleotides read TGTGCCAGCAGCTTAGGTGGGGGACACTTAACTTACGAGCAGTACTTC. Translating gives CASSLGGGHLTYEQYF. The chain employs TRBV7-2 and TRBJ2-7; a weak D match, TRBD1 (6 bases). CDR3 length: 16 residues. CDR1 is SGHTA, CDR2 FQGNSA, per germline. With 1 base removed from V and 4 bases from J, the gap between germline ends came to 17 bases. The full variable domain, with the rest looked up from reference TRBV7-2 and TRBJ2-7, is GAGVSQSPSNKVTEKGKDVELRCDPISGHTALYWYRQSLGQGLEFLIYFQGNSAPDKSGLPSDRFSAERTGGSVSTLTIQRTQQEDSAVYLCASSLGGGHLTYEQYFGPGTRLTVT.

The chain recombines TRBV28 with TRBJ2-7; the D gene is possibly TRBD1 (6 bases). The germline V and J ends were trimmed by 5 bases and 0 bases, with 14 bases remaining between them. In germline, CDR1 is MDHEN, CDR2 SYDVKM. The CDR3 has 15 residues. The CDR3 reads CASSPTETGSYEQYF. The CDR3 coding sequence is TGTGCCAGCAGTCCCACCGAGACAGGCTCCTACGAGCAGTACTTC.

The chain uses TRBV6-2 or TRBV6-3 and TRBJ1-2; 10 bases agree with TRBD1. Trimming took 6 bases from V and 6 from J; bases not matched to a gene: 7. CDR1 and CDR2 from the germline V gene are MNHEY and SVGEGT. The CDR3 spans 14 residues. CDR3 sequence reads: CASSLEGTGDGYTF. The CDR3 DNA follows: TGTGCCAGCAGCCTAGAGGGGACAGGGGATGGCTACACCTTC.

The V call is TRBV5-1, the J call TRBJ1-6; TRBD1 matches 9 bases. V lost 3 bases to trimming and J lost 5 bases; unmatched junction nucleotides: 9. In germline, CDR1 is SGHRS, CDR2 YFSETQ. CDR3 size: 17 residues. The CDR3 sequence: CASSSRLTGGDNSPLHF. CDR3 DNA: TGCGCCAGCAGCTCCCGTCTAACAGGGGGCGATAATTCACCCCTCCACTTT.

The chain couples TRBV7-2 to TRBJ2-7; D is unclear. The CDR3 sequence is 12 residues long. Trimming removed 3 bases at V and 0 bases at J, with 3 bases between. Germline loops: CDR1 SGHTA, CDR2 FQGNSA. For the CDR3, the DNA is TGTGCCAGCAGCTTCCACTCCTACGAGCAGTACTTC. Its translation: CASSFHSYEQYF.

In its sample, this clone was seen a few times. The genes are TRBV6-5 and TRBJ2-7; TRBD1 aligns across 9 bases. Germline lookup yields CDR1 MNHEY and CDR2 SVGAGI. The CDR3 contains 15 residues. The V and J ends lost 2 bases and 3 bases, in that order; junction bases with no gene match: 5. This CDR3 is CASSYQPGQGYEQYF. For the CDR3, the DNA is TGTGCCAGCAGTTACCAACCGGGACAGGGCTACGAGCAGTACTTC.

This clone occurred a few times. The chain uses TRBV6-5 and TRBJ1-2, with a weak D call TRBD1 (5 bases). Germline CDR1 is MNHEY and CDR2 is SVGAGI. This CDR3 is 12 amino acids long. Trimming removed 5 bases from V and 2 bases from J, with 6 bases in between. CDR3 nucleotides: TGTGCCAGCAGTCGACAGAACTATGGCTACACCTTC. It codes for CASSRQNYGYTF.

The chain is built from TRBV5-4 and TRBJ1-2; 7 positions match TRBD1. The CDR3 contains 15 residues. Germline CDR1 SGHNT, CDR2 YYREEE (reference sequence). V dropped 4 bases and J dropped 1; count of bases not matched to a gene: 7. CDR3: CASSLTGTDNYGYTF. The DNA for the CDR3 is TGTGCCAGCAGCCTGACCGGGACAGATAACTATGGCTACACCTTC.

This clone was seen only a few times. The chain links TRBV4-1 to TRBJ2-1, with 7 nucleotides matching TRBD1. With V trimmed by 5 bases and J by 0 bases, 7 bases remained unmatched. The CDR3 length is 16 residues. Germline CDR1 and CDR2: MGHRA and YSYEKL. CDR3 loop: CASSGRTGDSYNEQFF. The CDR3 coding sequence is TGCGCCAGCAGCGGACGGACAGGCGACTCCTACAATGAGCAGTTCTTC.

This chain joins TRBV5-6 and TRBJ2-1, with 9 bases matching TRBD2. The V segment lost 0 bases and the J segment 2 bases; nucleotides outside the gene matches: 3. The CDR3 runs to 16 residues. Germline-derived CDR1 and CDR2 are SGHDT and YYEEEE. The CDR3: CASSLDRGRAYNEQFF. The CDR3 nucleotides are TGTGCCAGCAGCTTGGACCGCGGGAGGGCCTACAATGAGCAGTTCTTC. The whole variable domain, remainder taken from reference TRBV5-6 and TRBJ2-1, is DAGVTQSPTHLIKTRGQQVTLRCSPKSGHDTVSWYQQALGQGPQFIFQYYEEEERQRGNFPDRFSGHQFPNYSSELNVNALLLGDSALYLCASSLDRGRAYNEQFFGPGTRLTVL.

This clone was observed a single time. The J gene is TRBJ2-2, the V gene TRBV13, with TRBD2 matching 7 bases. Germline trimming cut 2 bases from V and 5 bases from J; bases unmatched to any gene: 5. CDR3 size: 15 residues. Germline-derived CDR1 and CDR2 are PRHDT and FYEKMQ (reference sequence). Here the CDR3 DNA reads TGTGCCAGCAGCTTACTGGGACTACCTACCGGGGAGCTGTTTTTT. It encodes CASSLLGLPTGELFF.

V gene TRBV19 combines with J gene TRBJ2-2; no clear D gene. Between the trimmed V and J ends, which lost 5 bases and 6 bases, there was a span of 7 bases. From germline, CDR1 is LNHDA and CDR2 SQIVND (reference sequence). The CDR3 contains 12 residues. CDR3 DNA: TGTGCCAGTAGTCCCCCGGCCGGGGAGCTGTTTTTT. Translated: CASSPPAGELFF.

The chain employs TRBV5-5 and TRBJ1-5, with 7 bases matching TRBD1. After removal of 4 bases from V and 0 bases from J, the junction contained 4 bases not matched to a gene. From germline, CDR1 is SGHKS and CDR2 YYEKEE (reference sequence). The CDR3 is made up of 15 amino acids. CDR3 region: CASSPGQSSNQPQHF. CDR3 DNA: TGTGCCAGCAGCCCGGGACAGTCTAGCAATCAGCCCCAGCATTTT.

This sequence joins TRBV7-2 and TRBJ1-5; D gene uncertain. V was pared by 1 base and J by 4 bases, with 5 bases between. There are 13 residues in the CDR3. Germline V CDR1 and CDR2: SGHTA, FQGNSA. As DNA, the CDR3 is TGTGCCAGCAGCTTAGACGGGAATCAGCCCCAGCATTTT. This translates into CASSLDGNQPQHF.

The chain employs TRBV28 and TRBJ2-5, with D possibly TRBD1 on 6 matching bases. The germline gives CDR1 MDHEN, CDR2 SYDVKM. The V end lost 5 bases, the J end lost 5 bases, and 12 bases lay between the germline ends. The CDR3 is made up of 13 amino acids. This CDR3 reads CASSARGGETQYF. In DNA form, the CDR3 reads TGTGCCAGCAGTGCCAGGGGTGGCGAGACCCAGTACTTC.

The V and J genes are TRBV18 and TRBJ2-3; D is uncertain. Germline CDR1 is KGHSH and CDR2 is LQKENI. The CDR3 is 13 residues long. Trimming cost V 0 bases and J 10 bases, with 11 bases left between them. CDR3 residues: CASSPPSSESQYF. In DNA, the CDR3 is TGTGCCAGCTCACCACCCAGCAGCGAGTCGCAGTATTTT.

The rearrangement links TRBV7-9 to TRBJ2-6; 8 bases fit TRBD1. V was pared by 5 bases and J by 2 bases, with 5 bases of the junction left unmatched. Germline lookup yields CDR1 SEHNR and CDR2 FQNEAQ (reference sequence). This CDR3 has 16 residues. The CDR3 DNA reads TGTGCCAGCAGCCGGAACAGGGGGGCTGGGGCCAACGTCCTGACTTTC. It codes for CASSRNRGAGANVLTF.

The V and J genes are TRBV28 and TRBJ1-1; 7 nucleotides line up with TRBD1. This CDR3 contains 16 residues. From germline, CDR1 is MDHEN and CDR2 SYDVKM. J lost 2 bases, V lost 5 bases, and 11 bases had no gene match. The CDR3 DNA follows: TGTGCCAGCAGTCTATACTGGACAGGATTAAACACTGAAGCTTTCTTT. Protein product: CASSLYWTGLNTEAFF. The full variable domain, rest sourced from reference TRBV28 and TRBJ1-1, is DVKVTQSSRYLVKRTGEKVFLECVQDMDHENMFWYRQDPGLGLRLIYFSYDVKMKEKGDIPEGYSVSREKKERFSLILESASTNQTSMYLCASSLYWTGLNTEAFFGQGTRLTVV.

The chain employs TRBV28 and TRBJ1-3; maybe TRBD1 (6 bases). V shed 4 bases and J shed 3 bases, with 13 bases lying between them. The germline V gene encodes CDR1 MDHEN and CDR2 SYDVKM. The CDR3 runs to 15 residues. The CDR3 region is CASSSGVGGGNTIYF. Written as DNA, the CDR3 is TGTGCCAGCAGTTCCGGAGTAGGGGGTGGAAACACCATATATTTT.

The rearrangement uses TRBV7-3 and TRBJ1-5; D ambiguous. From germline, CDR1 is SGHTA and CDR2 FQGTGA. The CDR3 is made up of 13 amino acids. V was pared by 0 bases and J by 8 bases, with 8 bases between. This chain's CDR3 is CASSLTVREPQHF. The CDR3 nucleotides are TGTGCCAGCAGCTTAACGGTGCGAGAGCCCCAGCATTTT. Complete variable domain (other parts from reference TRBV7-3 and TRBJ1-5): GAGVSQTPSNKVTEKGKYVELRCDPISGHTALYWYRQSLGQGPEFLIYFQGTGAADDSGLPNDRFFAVRPEGSVSTLKIQRTERGDSAVYLCASSLTVREPQHFGDGTRLSIL.

Turning to this clone: Other DNA sequences from this sample encode an identical CDR3 as well. CDR3 protein: CASSIDRGNYGYTF. The CDR3, as DNA: TGTGCCAGTAGTATAGACAGAGGCAACTATGGCTACACCTTC. The J gene is TRBJ1-2, the V gene TRBV19; D is unresolved. This CDR3 contains 14 residues. V was shortened by 0 bases and J by 2 bases, with 7 bases between the two germline ends. Per germline, CDR1 LNHDA and CDR2 SQIVND (reference sequence).

This clone was counted once. The chain has TRBV7-2 and TRBJ1-1; D uncertain. In germline, CDR1 is SGHTA, CDR2 FQGNSA. V shed 7 bases and J shed 1 base, with 13 bases lying between them. The length of the CDR3 is 14 residues. CDR3 amino acids: CASIPTPRNTEAFF. CDR3 in DNA: TGTGCCAGCATCCCTACCCCCCGGAACACTGAAGCTTTCTTT.

The chain combines TRBV9 with TRBJ1-2, with D possibly matching TRBD1 (5 bases). The CDR3 is made up of 14 amino acids. Germline V gives CDR1 SGDLS, CDR2 YYNGEE. V was clipped by 4 bases and J by 8 bases, with 18 bases between them. CDR3 sequence reads: CASSPQQGLNGYTF. The CDR3 nucleotides are TGTGCCAGCAGCCCCCAGCAGGGTTTGAACGGCTACACCTTC.

The chain recombines TRBV5-1 with TRBJ1-4, with a tentative D call TRBD1 (5 bases). Per the germline V gene, CDR1 is SGHRS and CDR2 is YFSETQ. Deletions cut 0 bases from V and 8 bases from J, with 14 bases between. The CDR3 is 15 amino acids. The CDR3 reads CASSLADTRREKLFF. DNA for the CDR3: TGCGCCAGCAGCTTGGCGGACACCCGGCGGGAAAAACTGTTTTTT.

CDR3: CASSIRQGAETLAQDTQYF. The CDR3 bases are TGTGCCAGCAGCATAAGACAGGGGGCCGAAACTTTAGCACAAGATACGCAGTATTTT. The chain carries TRBV7-8 and TRBJ2-3, with TRBD1 matching over 10 bases. The V gene's germline CDR1 is SGHVS and CDR2 FQNEAQ. V gave up 5 bases and J gave up 5 bases; unmatched junction bases: 19. This CDR3 has 19 amino acids.

V usage is TRBV4-2 and J usage is TRBJ2-1, with 14 bases aligning to TRBD2. Germline trimming cut 6 bases from V and 9 bases from J; bases unmatched to any gene: 13. The length of the CDR3 is 17 residues. Looked up from germline, CDR1 is LGHNA and CDR2 is YNFKEQ. CDR3 loop: CASSLKGTSGSSGEQFF. The CDR3 DNA reads TGTGCCAGCAGTCTGAAGGGGACTAGCGGGAGTAGTGGTGAGCAGTTCTTC.

The CDR3 region is CASSVETGPTELFF. CDR3 DNA: TGTGCCAGCAGCGTAGAGACTGGTCCAACGGAGCTGTTTTTT. J is TRBJ2-2 and V is TRBV9; no definite D call. Trimming took off 0 bases at V and 10 bases at J, with 13 bases between the two ends. The CDR3 totals 14 residues. Germline values: CDR1 SGDLS, CDR2 YYNGEE.

V usage is TRBV9 and J usage is TRBJ1-1; no firm D call. The CDR3 has 15 amino acids. Germline CDR1 and CDR2: SGDLS and YYNGEE. V lost 4 bases and J lost 7, with 20 bases in between. For the CDR3, the DNA is TGTGCCAGCAGCCTCGTTGAAGGTCGCGGCCTTGAAGCTTTCTTT. Its protein is CASSLVEGRGLEAFF. Using reference TRBV9 and TRBJ1-1 for the parts outside the CDR3, the full variable domain is DSGVTQTPKHLITATGQRVTLRCSPRSGDLSVYWYQQSLDQGLQFLIQYYNGEERAKGNILERFSAQQFPDLHSELNLSSLELGDSALYFCASSLVEGRGLEAFFGQGTRLTVV.

This clone was seen more than once but under ten times. The CDR3 spells CAWTRTGANQPQHF. The CDR3 DNA reads TGTGCCTGGACCAGGACAGGAGCAAATCAGCCCCAGCATTTT. V usage is TRBV30 and J usage is TRBJ1-5; 7 bases map to TRBD1. Germline trimming cut 4 bases from V and 4 bases from J; bases unmatched to any gene: 7. CDR1 is GTSNPN and CDR2 is SVGIG in the germline V gene (reference sequence). The length of the CDR3 is 14 residues.

The chain combines TRBV5-1 with TRBJ2-7, with 8 positions matching TRBD2. The CDR3 totals 14 residues. Trimming at V came to 2 bases and at J to 7 bases, leaving 8 bases not matched to a gene. Germline V gene data show CDR1 as SGHRS and CDR2 as YFSETQ. The CDR3: CASSFSGGPQEQYF. The CDR3 DNA reads TGCGCCAGCAGCTTCTCGGGAGGGCCTCAAGAGCAGTACTTC.